The 31 T cell receptor beta chains given below trace back to one sample, sequenced in a study of blood T cell repertoires in COVID-19. Assay used: immunoSEQ multiplex PCR; TCRdb lists only in-frame clones, some missing. The repertoire holds about 140,000 clones, with 87% as singletons. The sequenced sample was PBMCs or T cells enriched from blood (not recorded which). These receptor sequences come from a man between 60 and 70 years old who had recovered from COVID-19.

This chain connects TRBV24-1 to TRBJ2-5; TRBD1 matches 9 bases. J was trimmed by 7 bases and V by 4 bases; bases with no gene match: 9. The germline CDR1 and CDR2 sequences are KGHDR and SFDVKD. This CDR3 comprises 15 residues. The CDR3 reads CATSDPGQGKGTQYF. DNA for the CDR3: TGTGCCACCAGTGACCCCGGACAGGGGAAAGGGACCCAGTACTTC.

V is TRBV27 and J is TRBJ2-3; maybe TRBD1 (6 bases). Per germline, CDR1 MNHEY and CDR2 SMNVEV (reference sequence). Trimming cost V 4 bases and J 2 bases, with 10 bases left between them. This CDR3 spans 14 amino acids. The CDR3 loop reads CASSSPGATDTQYF. In DNA form, the CDR3 reads TGTGCCAGCAGTTCTCCAGGGGCCACAGATACGCAGTATTTT.

The J gene is TRBJ1-5, the V gene TRBV6-5, with D unresolved. Germline values: CDR1 MNHEY, CDR2 SVGAGI. This CDR3 is 13 amino acids long. V lost 6 bases and J 6 bases, leaving 12 bases between the germline ends. The CDR3: CASSLGVGQPQHF. The CDR3 DNA reads as TGTGCCAGCAGCCTAGGAGTGGGTCAGCCCCAGCATTTT.

The gene calls are TRBV30 and TRBJ1-3; TRBD1 might be the D (6 bases). CDR1 and CDR2 (germline): GTSNPN, SVGIG (reference sequence). V lost 4 bases to trimming and J lost 2 bases, with 9 bases between them. This CDR3 has 13 residues. The CDR3 reads CAWTSGAGNTIYF. CDR3 bases: TGTGCCTGGACCTCAGGGGCTGGAAACACCATATATTTT.

This clone is a singleton in its sample. This sequence joins TRBV9 and TRBJ2-7; unclear D gene. The CDR3 consists of 15 residues. From germline, CDR1 is SGDLS and CDR2 YYNGEE. V lost 0 bases to trimming and J lost 0 bases, with 10 bases between them. CDR3 bases: TGTGCCAGCAGCGTAGGCCAGGATAGCTCCTACGAGCAGTACTTC. The encoded protein is CASSVGQDSSYEQYF. The full variable domain, its missing parts supplied by reference TRBV9 and TRBJ2-7, is DSGVTQTPKHLITATGQRVTLRCSPRSGDLSVYWYQQSLDQGLQFLIQYYNGEERAKGNILERFSAQQFPDLHSELNLSSLELGDSALYFCASSVGQDSSYEQYFGPGTRLTVT.

This chain connects TRBV6-2 or TRBV6-3 to TRBJ1-5; 8 bases are shared with TRBD1. The germline V gene has CDR1 MNHEY and CDR2 SVGEGT. The CDR3 runs 16 residues. Trimming removed 2 bases from V and 7 bases from J; junction bases left unmatched: 10. The CDR3 loop is CASSYAPGQGWQPQHF. The CDR3 nucleotides read TGTGCCAGCAGTTACGCCCCAGGACAGGGCTGGCAGCCCCAGCATTTT.

The V and J genes are TRBV7-8 and TRBJ2-5, with 7 bases lining up with TRBD1. The V gene end was trimmed by 8 bases and the J gene end by 5 bases; junction bases not matched to a gene: 11. CDR3 size: 14 residues. Germline CDR1 is SGHVS and CDR2 is FQNEAQ. The CDR3 sequence is CASGPGQIIETQYF. CDR3 coding DNA: TGTGCCAGCGGCCCGGGACAGATAATTGAGACCCAGTACTTC.

This clone was observed a handful of times. The CDR3 DNA reads as TGTGCCAGCTCCCTAAAGGGAGGAGTGCAGCCCCAGCATTTT. Its translation is CASSLKGGVQPQHF. The chain has TRBV18 and TRBJ1-5; D remains unclear. The CDR3 runs to 14 residues. CDR1 and CDR2 (germline): KGHSH, LQKENI. Trimming removed 6 bases from V and 7 bases from J, with 16 bases in between.

The chain carries TRBV2 and TRBJ1-3; D unclear. The CDR3 has 14 residues. Germline lookup yields CDR1 SNHLY and CDR2 FYNNEI. Trimming took 3 bases from V and 0 from J, leaving 6 bases between them. The CDR3 coding sequence is TGTGCCAGCAGTGAGAGTACCTCTGGAAACACCATATATTTT. Its translation is CASSESTSGNTIYF.

The rearrangement uses TRBV7-8 and TRBJ2-1, with TRBD2 matching 11 bases. V shed 6 bases and J 6 bases; nucleotides not matched to a gene: 7. Germline assignment: CDR1 SGHVS and CDR2 FQNEAQ. This CDR3 region has 15 residues. The CDR3 sequence is CASRANSGRANEQFF. CDR3 coding DNA: TGTGCCAGCAGGGCTAATAGCGGGAGGGCCAATGAGCAGTTCTTC.

This clone has just one count. The chain links TRBV27 to TRBJ1-6, with 7 bases fitting TRBD1. Germline CDR1 reads MNHEY; CDR2 reads SMNVEV (reference sequence). V gave up 4 bases and J gave up 2 bases; unmatched junction bases: 8. The CDR3 runs to 17 residues. For the CDR3, the DNA is TGTGCCAGCAGTTATCAGACAGGGACCGCCTATAATTCACCCCTCCACTTT. Translating it yields CASSYQTGTAYNSPLHF.

CDR3 DNA sequence: TGTGCCAGCAATGTGGGACATGGAGCGGGAGATGGGGACAATGAGCAGTTCTTC. Amino acids: CASNVGHGAGDGDNEQFF. The chain employs TRBV2 and TRBJ2-1; 8 bases align to TRBD2. Looked up from germline, CDR1 is SNHLY and CDR2 is FYNNEI. V trimming: 7 bases; J trimming: 5 bases; junction bases outside the gene matches: 19. This CDR3 contains 18 residues.

V usage is TRBV5-1 and J usage is TRBJ2-7; 11 bases line up with TRBD2. The V gene's germline CDR1 is SGHRS and CDR2 YFSETQ. The CDR3 length is 16 residues. J gave up 6 bases and V 3 bases, and 11 bases lay outside the gene matches. CDR3 sequence: CASSSGIAGGLSEQYF. The CDR3 DNA is TGCGCCAGCAGCTCTGGGATAGCGGGGGGGCTCTCCGAGCAGTACTTC.

This clone was picked up one time. DNA for the CDR3: TGCGCCAGCAGCCCCCGACTAGCGGATTACGAGCAGTACTTC. It is translated as CASSPRLADYEQYF. This chain connects TRBV5-1 to TRBJ2-7; 9 bases map to TRBD2. CDR1 is SGHRS and CDR2 is YFSETQ in the germline V gene. Trimming took 4 bases from V and 4 from J; bases not matched to a gene: 6. The CDR3 extends over 14 amino acids. The variable domain in full, with the rest retrieved from reference TRBV5-1 and TRBJ2-7, is KAGVTQTPRYLIKTRGQQVTLSCSPISGHRSVSWYQQTPGQGLQFLFEYFSETQRNKGNFPGRFSGRQFSNSRSEMNVSTLELGDSALYLCASSPRLADYEQYFGPGTRLTVT.

This clone was seen many times. The V and J genes are TRBV15 and TRBJ2-5, with D possibly matching TRBD1 (6 bases). Germline loops: CDR1 LNHNV, CDR2 YYDKDF (reference sequence). The CDR3 has 13 residues. V was cut by 8 bases and J by 5 bases, with 15 bases left in between. The CDR3: CATGQIAGETQYF. The CDR3 DNA follows: TGTGCCACCGGACAGATCGCCGGGGAGACCCAGTACTTC.

This sequence joins TRBV6-5 and TRBJ2-7, with D uncertain. The germline V gene has CDR1 MNHEY and CDR2 SVGAGI. The CDR3 covers 15 residues. Trimming took 6 bases from V and 0 from J, leaving 15 bases between them. The CDR3, as DNA: TGTGCCAGCAGATACCTACGAGAGTCCTCCTACGAGCAGTACTTC. This translates into CASRYLRESSYEQYF.

The chain combines TRBV5-4 with TRBJ2-1; 8 positions agree with TRBD2. Germline V gene sequence: CDR1 SGHNT, CDR2 YYREEE (reference sequence). V shed 1 base and J 6 bases; nucleotides not matched to a gene: 0. CDR3 length: 13 amino acids. The CDR3 DNA sequence: TGTGCCAGCAGCTTGACTAGCGGCAATGAGCAGTTCTTC. It translates to CASSLTSGNEQFF.

The chain uses TRBV28 and TRBJ1-5, with 10 bases fitting TRBD1. J was trimmed by 6 bases and V by 8 bases; bases with no gene match: 7. The CDR3 consists of 14 residues. Per the germline V gene, CDR1 is MDHEN and CDR2 is SYDVKM. CDR3 amino acids: CASGPGQGFQPQHF. CDR3 coding DNA: TGTGCCAGCGGACCGGGACAGGGGTTTCAGCCCCAGCATTTT.

CDR3 coding DNA: TGTGCCAGCAGGGGGCGGAGCTACACCTTC. This sequence encodes CASRGRSYTF. The V call is TRBV2, the J call TRBJ1-2, with D possibly being TRBD1 (5 bases). CDR1 SNHLY and CDR2 FYNNEI come from the germline V gene. V was cut by 6 bases and J by 9 bases, with 8 bases left in between. The CDR3 has 10 residues. The whole variable domain, remainder taken from reference TRBV2 and TRBJ1-2, is EPEVTQTPSHQVTQMGQEVILRCVPISNHLYFYWYRQILGQKVEFLVSFYNNEISEKSEIFDDQFSVERPDGSNFTLKIRSTKLEDSAMYFCASRGRSYTFGSGTRLTVV.

The J gene is TRBJ2-3, the V gene TRBV19; 10 bases line up with TRBD2. This CDR3 contains 14 residues. Germline V gives CDR1 LNHDA, CDR2 SQIVND (reference sequence). With 10 bases clipped from V and 6 bases from J, the junction kept 10 bases outside the gene matches. As DNA, the CDR3 is TGTGCCACCGCAGCGGGGGGGCGTTCCGATACGCAGTATTTT. It is translated as CATAAGGRSDTQYF.

In its sample, this clone was seen a few times. The chain recombines TRBV19 with TRBJ1-2; tentative D call: TRBD1 (6 bases). V dropped 1 base and J dropped 8 bases, with 11 bases sitting between them. Germline V gives CDR1 LNHDA, CDR2 SQIVND (reference sequence). The CDR3 sequence is 13 residues long. CDR3 protein: CASSIGRDTGYTF. Here the CDR3 DNA reads TGTGCCAGTAGTATAGGTCGGGACACCGGCTACACCTTC.

This chain uses TRBV29-1 with TRBJ1-2; 9 positions agree with TRBD1. CDR1 is SQVTM, CDR2 ANQGSEA, per germline. J was trimmed by 4 bases and V by 6 bases; bases with no gene match: 9. CDR3 length: 14 residues. CDR3 in amino acids: CSVKLGQGAYGYTF. CDR3 nucleotides: TGCAGCGTCAAACTGGGACAGGGAGCCTATGGCTACACCTTC. The full variable domain, its missing parts supplied by reference TRBV29-1 and TRBJ1-2, is SAVISQKPSRDICQRGTSLTIQCQVDSQVTMMFWYRQQPGQSLTLIATANQGSEATYESGFVIDKFPISRPNLTFSTLTVSNMSPEDSSIYLCSVKLGQGAYGYTFGSGTRLTVV.

This chain links TRBV19 with TRBJ2-6; 8 bases agree with TRBD1. Germline V gives CDR1 LNHDA, CDR2 SQIVND (reference sequence). The junction had 4 bases not matched to a gene; V was cut back by 9 bases and J by 0 bases. This CDR3 contains 15 residues. The CDR3 DNA follows: TGTGCCAGCGGACAGGGAATCTCTGGGGCCAACGTCCTGACTTTC. This sequence encodes CASGQGISGANVLTF.

The V and J genes are TRBV7-9 and TRBJ2-3; D gene uncertain. Per germline, CDR1 SEHNR and CDR2 FQNEAQ (reference sequence). V gave up 2 bases and J gave up 10 bases, with 10 bases separating them. This CDR3 has 12 amino acids. CDR3 sequence reads: CASSLNSPSQYF. In DNA, the CDR3 is TGTGCCAGCAGCTTAAACAGCCCCTCGCAGTATTTT.

V usage is TRBV3-1 (or the pseudogene TRBV3-2) and J usage is TRBJ1-5; 8 bases are shared with TRBD1. The CDR3 spans 15 residues. The J segment lost 5 bases and the V segment lost 4 bases, leaving 7 bases of the junction unmatched. Germline V gives CDR1 LGHDT, CDR2 YNNKEL (reference sequence). This CDR3 is CASSLGTGLDQPQHF. The CDR3 nucleotides are TGTGCCAGCAGCCTGGGGACAGGTCTTGATCAGCCCCAGCATTTT.

V is TRBV27 and J is TRBJ2-7; TRBD1 is a possible D gene (7 bases). CDR1 MNHEY and CDR2 SMNVEV come from the germline V gene (reference sequence). Trimming took 1 base from V and 12 from J, leaving 16 bases between them. The CDR3 consists of 13 residues. The CDR3 here is CASSLFADREVYF. CDR3 nucleotide sequence: TGTGCCAGCAGTTTATTTGCTGACAGGGAGGTGTACTTC.

V usage is TRBV24-1 and J usage is TRBJ2-3; the D gene is possibly TRBD2 (5 bases). Germline CDR1 is KGHDR and CDR2 is SFDVKD. The CDR3 consists of 16 residues. The V end lost 1 base, the J end lost 3 bases, and 13 bases lay between the germline ends. The CDR3 DNA follows: TGTGCCACCAGTGATTTAAAGGGAGATTGGACAGATACGCAGTATTTT. It specifies CATSDLKGDWTDTQYF.

The genes are TRBV7-9 and TRBJ2-2; 9 positions agree with TRBD2. The germline V gene encodes CDR1 SEHNR and CDR2 FQNEAQ (reference sequence). J gave up 8 bases and V 4 bases, and 11 bases lay outside the gene matches. This CDR3 is 16 amino acids long. This CDR3 is CASSSRGSGGSGELFF. DNA for the CDR3: TGTGCCAGCAGCTCCCGGGGTAGCGGGGGATCTGGGGAGCTGTTTTTT.

This chain uses TRBV6-1 with TRBJ2-7, with D perhaps TRBD1 (5 bases). CDR3 length: 15 amino acids. The ends were cut back, 2 bases at V and 2 bases at J, with 13 bases in the middle. Germline V gives CDR1 MNHNS, CDR2 SASEGT. The DNA of the CDR3 is TGTGCCAGCAGTGAAAGCCAGGGTAGGGCCTACGAGCAGTACTTC. Its protein product is CASSESQGRAYEQYF.

The gene calls are TRBV4-1 and TRBJ2-7; weak D call: TRBD2 (5 bases). The V gene lost 0 bases and the J gene lost 3 bases, with 15 bases spanning the gap. The CDR3 is 16 amino acids. Germline V CDR1 and CDR2: MGHRA, YSYEKL. CDR3 amino acids: CASSQEEVTNIYEQYF. CDR3 coding DNA: TGCGCCAGCAGCCAAGAGGAGGTGACTAACATCTACGAGCAGTACTTC.

The CDR3 spells CASSLDRRLGNQPQHF. The DNA of the CDR3 is TGTGCCAGCAGCTTAGATCGCAGGTTAGGCAATCAGCCCCAGCATTTT. This chain joins TRBV11-2 and TRBJ1-5; no clear D gene. V was shortened by 0 bases and J by 2 bases, with 11 bases between the two germline ends. CDR1 and CDR2 from the germline V gene are SGHAT and FQNNGV. The CDR3 is made up of 16 amino acids.